A single sample is the source of the 3 T cell receptor beta chains below, sequenced in a study of early T cells in non-severe SARS-CoV-2 infection. TCRdb itself ran the 5' RACE reads through MiXCR, one entry per CDR3 protein. Of 45,000 to 55,000 distinct CDR3 sequences listed, 6.5% to 9.5% were seen once; the top ten hold 4.5% to 7%. The sequencing input was whole blood. These receptors originate from an adult who was a healthcare worker with PCR-confirmed SARS-CoV-2 infection or an uninfected control (not recorded which).

This clonotype has at least ten counts. The chain has TRBV9 and TRBJ1-2; 10 bases map to TRBD1. Trimming removed 3 bases from V and 3 bases from J; junction bases left unmatched: 2. Germline V gene sequence: CDR1 SGDLS, CDR2 YYNGEE. The CDR3 extends over 14 amino acids. The CDR3 bases are TGTGCCAGCAGCGCGGGACAGGGGTACTATGGCTACACCTTC. Its translation: CASSAGQGYYGYTF.

This clonotype showed up many times. J is TRBJ2-3 and V is TRBV11-2, with 12 bases that match TRBD2. The V and J ends lost 6 bases and 4 bases, in that order; junction bases with no gene match: 2. The CDR3 spans 14 residues. Germline V gene data show CDR1 as SGHAT and CDR2 as FQNNGV. CDR3 coding DNA: TGTGCCAGCAGAACTAGCGGGGGGCCAGATACGCAGTATTTT. Amino acids: CASRTSGGPDTQYF.

The genes are TRBV28 and TRBJ1-5; no clear D gene. Germline-derived CDR1 and CDR2 are MDHEN and SYDVKM. The CDR3 consists of 14 residues. Trimming cost V 3 bases and J 0 bases, with 6 bases left between them. The CDR3 DNA follows: TGTGCCAGCAGTTTTCGAGGTAGCAATCAGCCCCAGCATTTT. This sequence encodes CASSFRGSNQPQHF.